The source of this T cell receptor (beta chain) is a study of blood T cell repertoires in COVID-19 (TCRdb year 2020). About the investigation overall: Collaborator samples came from the United States, Italy and Spain and covered acute and convalescent phases of COVID-19. The material from the prospective study consisted of cDNA or gDNA derived from T cells, B-cell-depleted T cells, or PBMCs. Subjects who had been exposed to COVID-19, were actively infected with it, or had recovered from it provided the deeply sampled blood TCRbeta repertoires that made up the dataset. The repertoires were released in a freely available public database meant as a resource for research on the immune response to SARS-CoV-2. Samples came from the ongoing ImmuneRACE study (first 160 participants) plus 1,254 subjects from 6 global collaborators. Nearly every sample came with metadata listing a de-identified subject ID, COVID-19 status, age in years and sex. Where available, HLA class I and class II types were taken from metadata supplied by the sample provider and were not determined by assay-based typing.

The CDR3, from cysteine to phenylalanine, totals 20 residues. Solely the CDR3 DNA is kept, with 60 bases framed from the first base. Unmatched junction bases come to 11, with V trimmed by 5 bases and J by 0 bases. CDR1 and CDR2, looked up from the germline V gene, are LGHNA and YSLEER. The paper as a whole reports these results and caveats: The quantity of clinical and demographic metadata differed by source and by participant and was supplied without curation.

Regarding this clone: Its antigen is unknown. One base away there is no much larger clone; base qualities are not given.

In Seattle, one collaborating source enrolled patients while the infection was active and tracked those patients longitudinally over the course of disease. Collaborating institutions collected whole blood in K2EDTA tubes following their own protocols. For TCRbeta analysis, collaborators shipped samples in one of three forms: frozen whole blood, isolated PBMCs, or DNA extracted from either of those sample types. The immunoSEQ Assay, a bias-controlled multiplex PCR, was used to amplify TCRbeta CDR3 regions from genomic DNA. From the authors' description of their analysis: The number of nucleated cells in each sample was estimated by amplification of reference gene primers within the assay. Sequence reads were collapsed and filtered to measure the absolute abundance of every unique TCRbeta CDR3 rearrangement. For each sample, productive Simpson clonality was calculated as the square root of Simpson's diversity index over productive rearrangements. The table was pulled from immuneACCESS by TCRdb, which kept in-frame rearrangements only. Such tables lose some clones; where checked, under half of the loss comes from unresolved V genes, and the rest has no known cause. V and J calls and clone size are copied from that table; D and trimming were computed from the DNA. The table for this sample lists around 270,000 clones; 75% to 95% of them were counted only once. 2% to 3% of the sample goes to the ten largest clones.

Recombination linked TRBV4-3 to TRBJ2-2; the junction holds 14 bases that match TRBD2. The TCR comes from a person aged 18 to 29 with COVID-19, enrolled during active disease. The sample was peripheral blood. The nucleotide sequence is TGCGCCAGCAGCTTCCAAAGCCCGGGACTAGCGGGAGCGAACACCGGGGAGCTGTTTTTT. Translated, this is CASSFQSPGLAGANTGELFF.